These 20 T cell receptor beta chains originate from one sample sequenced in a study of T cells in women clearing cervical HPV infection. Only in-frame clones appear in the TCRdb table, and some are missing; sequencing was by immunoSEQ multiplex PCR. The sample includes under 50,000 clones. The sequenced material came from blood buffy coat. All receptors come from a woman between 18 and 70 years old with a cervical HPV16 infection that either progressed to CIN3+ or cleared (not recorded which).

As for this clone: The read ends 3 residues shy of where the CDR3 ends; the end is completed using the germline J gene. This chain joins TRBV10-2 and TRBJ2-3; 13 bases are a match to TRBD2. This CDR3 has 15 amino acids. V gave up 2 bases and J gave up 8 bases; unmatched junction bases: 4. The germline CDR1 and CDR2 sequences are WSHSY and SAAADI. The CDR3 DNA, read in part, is TGCGCCAGCAGTGAGAGAGGACTAGCGGGAGCTACG. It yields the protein CASSERGLAGAT. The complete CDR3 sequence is CASSERGLAGATQYF.

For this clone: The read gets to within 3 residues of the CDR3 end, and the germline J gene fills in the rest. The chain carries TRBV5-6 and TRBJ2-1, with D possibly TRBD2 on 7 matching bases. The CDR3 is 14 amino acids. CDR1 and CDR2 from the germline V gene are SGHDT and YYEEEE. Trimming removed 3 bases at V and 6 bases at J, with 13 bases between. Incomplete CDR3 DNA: TGTGCCAGCAGCTGGGGGCGGGGGAGCAATGAG. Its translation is CASSWGRGSNE. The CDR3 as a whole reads CASSWGRGSNEQFF.

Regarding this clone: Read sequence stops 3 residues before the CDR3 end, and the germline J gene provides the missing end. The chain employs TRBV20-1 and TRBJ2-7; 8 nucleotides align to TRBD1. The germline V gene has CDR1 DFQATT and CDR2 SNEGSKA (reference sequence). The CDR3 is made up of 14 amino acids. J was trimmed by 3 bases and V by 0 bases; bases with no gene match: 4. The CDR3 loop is CSARDPGTGYEQYF. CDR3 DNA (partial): TGCAGTGCTAGAGATCCCGGGACAGGCTACGAG.

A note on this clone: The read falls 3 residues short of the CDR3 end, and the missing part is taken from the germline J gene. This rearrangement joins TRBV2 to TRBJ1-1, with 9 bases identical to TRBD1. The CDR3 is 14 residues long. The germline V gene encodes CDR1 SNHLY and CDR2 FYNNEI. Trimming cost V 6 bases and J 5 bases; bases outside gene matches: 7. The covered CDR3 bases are TGTGCCAGCAGGTTGATGGACAGGGGAACTGAA. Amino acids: CASRLMDRGTE. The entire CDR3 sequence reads CASRLMDRGTEAFF.

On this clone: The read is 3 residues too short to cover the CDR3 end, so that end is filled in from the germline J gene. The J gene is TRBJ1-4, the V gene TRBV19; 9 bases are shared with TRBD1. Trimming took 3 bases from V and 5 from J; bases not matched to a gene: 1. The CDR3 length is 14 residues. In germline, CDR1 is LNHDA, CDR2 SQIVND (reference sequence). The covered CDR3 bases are TGTGCCAGTAGTATTGGGACAGGGAATGAAAAA. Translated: CASSIGTGNEK. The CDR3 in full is CASSIGTGNEKLFF.

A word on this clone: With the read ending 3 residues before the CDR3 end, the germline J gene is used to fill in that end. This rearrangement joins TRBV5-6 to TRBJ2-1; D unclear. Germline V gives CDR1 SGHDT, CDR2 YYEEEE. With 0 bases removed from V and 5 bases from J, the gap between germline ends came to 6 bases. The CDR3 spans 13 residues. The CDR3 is CASSLGANNEQFF. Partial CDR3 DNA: TGTGCCAGCAGCTTGGGGGCAAACAATGAG.

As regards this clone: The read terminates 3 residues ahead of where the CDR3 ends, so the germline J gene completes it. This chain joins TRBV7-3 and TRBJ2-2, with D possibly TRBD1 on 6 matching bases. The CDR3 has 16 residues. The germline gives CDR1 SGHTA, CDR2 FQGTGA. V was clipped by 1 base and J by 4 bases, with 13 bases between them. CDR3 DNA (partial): TGTGCCAGCAGCTTAATCCCCACAGGGAGCACCGGGGAG. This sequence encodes CASSLIPTGSTGE. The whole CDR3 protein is CASSLIPTGSTGELFF.

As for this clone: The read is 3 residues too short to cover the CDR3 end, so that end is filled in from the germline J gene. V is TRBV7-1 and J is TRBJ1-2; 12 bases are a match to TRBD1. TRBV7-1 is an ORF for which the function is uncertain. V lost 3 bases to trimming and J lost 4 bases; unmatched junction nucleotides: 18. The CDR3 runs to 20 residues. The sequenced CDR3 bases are TGTGCCAGCAGCTCCCCTACCCCCGGGACAGGGGGCGAGGGTTTCTATGGC. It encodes CASSSPTPGTGGEGFYG. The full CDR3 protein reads CASSSPTPGTGGEGFYGYTF.

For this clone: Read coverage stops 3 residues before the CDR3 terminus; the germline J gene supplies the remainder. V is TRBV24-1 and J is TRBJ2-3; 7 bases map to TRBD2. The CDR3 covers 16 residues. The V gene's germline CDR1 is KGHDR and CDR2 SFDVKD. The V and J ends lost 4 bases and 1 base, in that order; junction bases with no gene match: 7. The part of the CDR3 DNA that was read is TGTGCCACCAGTGAGGCCTCCACTAGCGGCACAGATACG. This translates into CATSEASTSGTDT. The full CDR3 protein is CATSEASTSGTDTQYF.

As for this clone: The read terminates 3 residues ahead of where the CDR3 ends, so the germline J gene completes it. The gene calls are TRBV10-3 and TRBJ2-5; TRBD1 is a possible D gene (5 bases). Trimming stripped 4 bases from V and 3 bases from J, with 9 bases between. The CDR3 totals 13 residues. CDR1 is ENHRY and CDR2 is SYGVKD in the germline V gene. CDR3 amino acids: CAISGGPEETQYF. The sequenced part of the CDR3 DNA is TGTGCCATCAGTGGGGGCCCCGAAGAGACC.

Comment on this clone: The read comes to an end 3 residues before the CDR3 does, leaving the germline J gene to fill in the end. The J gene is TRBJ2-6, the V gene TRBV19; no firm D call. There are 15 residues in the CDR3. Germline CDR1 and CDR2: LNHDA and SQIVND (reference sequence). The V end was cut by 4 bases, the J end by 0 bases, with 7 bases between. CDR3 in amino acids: CASSTTVSGANVLTF. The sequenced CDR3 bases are TGTGCCAGTAGTACCACAGTCTCTGGGGCCAACGTC.

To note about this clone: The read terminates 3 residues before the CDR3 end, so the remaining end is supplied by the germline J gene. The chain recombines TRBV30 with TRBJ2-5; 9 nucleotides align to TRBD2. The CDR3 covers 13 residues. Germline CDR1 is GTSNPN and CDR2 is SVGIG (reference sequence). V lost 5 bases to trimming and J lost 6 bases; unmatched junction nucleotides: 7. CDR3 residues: CAWGERGAKTQYF. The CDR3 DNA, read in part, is TGTGCCTGGGGGGAGCGGGGGGCAAAGACC.

Incomplete CDR3 DNA: TGTGCCAGCAGTGGGGCCGGGACAGGGATCAACGAG. This sequence encodes CASSGAGTGINE. The entire CDR3 protein reads CASSGAGTGINEQYF. J is TRBJ2-7 and V is TRBV6-1, with TRBD1 matching over 9 bases. The sequenced fragment ends 3 residues before the CDR3 boundary, so the rest is inferred from the germline J gene. Trimming took 4 bases from V and 5 from J; bases not matched to a gene: 9. Per the germline V gene, CDR1 is MNHNS and CDR2 is SASEGT. This CDR3 region has 15 residues.

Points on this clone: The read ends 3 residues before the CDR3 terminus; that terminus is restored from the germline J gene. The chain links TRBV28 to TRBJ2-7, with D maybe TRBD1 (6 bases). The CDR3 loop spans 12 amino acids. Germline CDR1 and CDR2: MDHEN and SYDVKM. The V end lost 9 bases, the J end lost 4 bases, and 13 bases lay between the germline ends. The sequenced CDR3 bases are TGTGCCAGTTGGGACAAACAATACGAG. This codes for CASWDKQYE. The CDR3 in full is CASWDKQYEQYF.

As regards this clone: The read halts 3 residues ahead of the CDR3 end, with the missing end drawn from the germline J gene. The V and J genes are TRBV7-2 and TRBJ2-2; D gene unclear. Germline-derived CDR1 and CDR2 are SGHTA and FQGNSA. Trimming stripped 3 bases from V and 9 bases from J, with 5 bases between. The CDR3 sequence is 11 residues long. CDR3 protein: CASSFFRELFF. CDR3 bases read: TGTGCCAGCAGCTTTTTCAGGGAG.

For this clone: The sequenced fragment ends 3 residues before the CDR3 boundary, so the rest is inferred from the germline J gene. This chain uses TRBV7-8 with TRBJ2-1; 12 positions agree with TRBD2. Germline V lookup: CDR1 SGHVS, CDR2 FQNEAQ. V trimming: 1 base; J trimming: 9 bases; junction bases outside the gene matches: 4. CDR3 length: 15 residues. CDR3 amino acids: CASSLVTSGGTEQFF. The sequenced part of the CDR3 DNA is TGTGCCAGCAGCTTAGTGACTAGCGGGGGTACTGAG.

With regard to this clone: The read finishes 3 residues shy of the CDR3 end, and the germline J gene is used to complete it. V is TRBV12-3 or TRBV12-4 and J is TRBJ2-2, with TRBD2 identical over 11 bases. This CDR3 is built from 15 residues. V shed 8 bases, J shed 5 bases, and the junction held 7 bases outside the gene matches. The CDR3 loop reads CASVAGGRRTGELFF. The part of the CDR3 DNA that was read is TGTGCCAGCGTAGCGGGGGGGAGACGGACCGGGGAG.

Partial CDR3 DNA: TGTGCCAGCAGCCCTGGAGGGGGATTTTATAGCAATCAGCCC. Amino acid sequence: CASSPGGGFYSNQP. In full, the CDR3 reads CASSPGGGFYSNQPQHF. The chain couples TRBV7-3 to TRBJ1-5; D possibly corresponds to TRBD1 (6 bases). The missing CDR3 end, 3 residues past where the read stops, is filled in from the germline J gene. The CDR3 is 17 residues long. V was clipped by 5 bases and J by 0 bases, with 17 bases between them. CDR1 SGHTA and CDR2 FQGTGA come from the germline V gene.

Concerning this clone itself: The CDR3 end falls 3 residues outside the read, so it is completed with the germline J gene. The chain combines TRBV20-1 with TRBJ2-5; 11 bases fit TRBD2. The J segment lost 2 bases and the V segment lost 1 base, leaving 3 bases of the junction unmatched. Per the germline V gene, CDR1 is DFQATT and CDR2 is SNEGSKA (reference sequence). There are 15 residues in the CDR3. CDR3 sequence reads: CSARVTSGAQETQYF. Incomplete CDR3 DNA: TGCAGTGCTAGAGTGACTAGCGGGGCACAAGAGACC.

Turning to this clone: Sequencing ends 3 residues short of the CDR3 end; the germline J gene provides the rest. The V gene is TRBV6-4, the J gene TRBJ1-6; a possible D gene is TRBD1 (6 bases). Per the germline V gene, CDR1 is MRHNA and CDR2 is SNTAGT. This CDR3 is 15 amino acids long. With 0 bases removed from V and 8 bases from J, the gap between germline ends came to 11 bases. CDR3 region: CASSDSRGGDSPLHF. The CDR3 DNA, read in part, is TGTGCCAGCAGTGACTCCAGGGGAGGGGATTCACCC.